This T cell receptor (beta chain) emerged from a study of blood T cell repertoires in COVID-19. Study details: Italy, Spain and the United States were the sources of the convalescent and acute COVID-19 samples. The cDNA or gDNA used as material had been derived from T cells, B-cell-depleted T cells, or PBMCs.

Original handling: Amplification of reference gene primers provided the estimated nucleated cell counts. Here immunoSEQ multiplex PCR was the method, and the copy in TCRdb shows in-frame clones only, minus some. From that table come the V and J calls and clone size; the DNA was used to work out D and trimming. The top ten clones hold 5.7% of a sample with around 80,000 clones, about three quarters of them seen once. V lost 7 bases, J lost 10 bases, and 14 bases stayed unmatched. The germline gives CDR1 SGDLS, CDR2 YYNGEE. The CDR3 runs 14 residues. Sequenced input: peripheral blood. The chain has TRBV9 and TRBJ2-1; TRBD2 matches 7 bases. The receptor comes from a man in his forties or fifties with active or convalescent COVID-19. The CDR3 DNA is TGTGCCAGCCAGGTAGAAGGTACCGGGGGGGAGCAGTTCTTC. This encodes CASQVEGTGGEQFF.